This T cell receptor (beta chain) is from a study of blood T cell repertoires in COVID-19. In the study overall: Some COVID-19 samples were acute and others convalescent; all came from the United States, Italy and Spain. T cells, B-cell-depleted T cells, or PBMCs supplied cDNA or gDNA.

Authors' analysis steps: For nucleated cells, counts were estimated from reference gene primer amplification. Sequencing was performed with immunoSEQ multiplex PCR; in TCRdb, only in-frame clones are kept and a portion is missing. That table furnishes V, J and clone size, whereas the DNA furnished D and trimming. This sample yields a few hundred thousand clones, of which 84% are seen a single time; about 13% belongs to the top ten. The J segment lost 4 bases and the V segment lost 0 bases, leaving 17 bases of the junction unmatched. This CDR3 contains 19 residues. From germline, CDR1 is MGHRA and CDR2 YSYEKL.

Material: peripheral blood. The source of this sequence is a human donor in a cohort sampled during active COVID-19. The V gene is TRBV4-1, the J gene TRBJ2-5, with 7 positions matching TRBD2. The CDR3 DNA follows: TGCGCCAGCAGCCAAGATTGGCCGGGAAGGGGAGGGTTAGGAGAGACCCAGTACTTC. This encodes CASSQDWPGRGGLGETQYF.